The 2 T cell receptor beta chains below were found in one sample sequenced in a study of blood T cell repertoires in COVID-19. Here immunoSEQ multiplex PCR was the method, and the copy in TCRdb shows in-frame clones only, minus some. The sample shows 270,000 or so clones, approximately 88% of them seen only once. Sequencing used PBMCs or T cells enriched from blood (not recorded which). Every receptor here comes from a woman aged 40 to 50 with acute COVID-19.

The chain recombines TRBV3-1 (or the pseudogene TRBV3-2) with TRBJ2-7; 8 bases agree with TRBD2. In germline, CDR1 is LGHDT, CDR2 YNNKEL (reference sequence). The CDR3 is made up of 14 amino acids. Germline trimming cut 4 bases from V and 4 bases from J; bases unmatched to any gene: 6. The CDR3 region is CASSPLLAGYEQYF. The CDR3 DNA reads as TGTGCCAGCAGCCCGCTCCTAGCGGGTTACGAGCAGTACTTC.

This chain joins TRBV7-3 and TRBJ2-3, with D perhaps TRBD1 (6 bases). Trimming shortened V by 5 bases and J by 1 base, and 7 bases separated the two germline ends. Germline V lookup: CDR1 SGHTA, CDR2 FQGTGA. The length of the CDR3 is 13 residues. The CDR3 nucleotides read TGTGCCAGCAGCGGGGGCCGCACAGATACGCAGTATTTT. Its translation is CASSGGRTDTQYF.